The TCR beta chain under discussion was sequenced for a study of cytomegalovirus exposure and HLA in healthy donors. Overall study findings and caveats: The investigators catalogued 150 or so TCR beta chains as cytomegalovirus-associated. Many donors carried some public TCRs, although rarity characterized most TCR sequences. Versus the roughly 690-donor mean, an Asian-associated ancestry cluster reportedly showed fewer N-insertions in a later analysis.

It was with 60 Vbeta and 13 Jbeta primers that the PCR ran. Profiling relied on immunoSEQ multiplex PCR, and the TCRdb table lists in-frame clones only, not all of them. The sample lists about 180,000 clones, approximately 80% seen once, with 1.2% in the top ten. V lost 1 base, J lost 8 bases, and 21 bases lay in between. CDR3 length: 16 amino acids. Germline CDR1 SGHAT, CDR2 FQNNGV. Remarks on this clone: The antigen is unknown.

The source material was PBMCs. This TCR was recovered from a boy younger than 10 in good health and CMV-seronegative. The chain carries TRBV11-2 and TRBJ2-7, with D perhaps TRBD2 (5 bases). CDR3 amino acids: CASSLVRGRSSAKQYF. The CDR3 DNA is TGTGCCAGCAGCTTAGTCAGAGGGAGATCTTCGGCGAAGCAGTACTTC.